This is a list of T cell receptor beta chains from one sample in a study of radiotherapy plus CTLA-4 blockade in lung cancer. Profiled with immunoSEQ multiplex PCR; TCRdb holds only in-frame clones, not every one. The sample lists approximately 80,000 clones, roughly 80% occurring once. The sequences come from peripheral blood, collected from a patient treated with radiotherapy plus ipilimumab. These TCRs come from a human donor with non-small cell lung cancer whose response to radiotherapy plus ipilimumab could not be evaluated. CDR3s include the opening cysteine and the closing phenylalanine or tryptophan. Fields, in order: J gene, clone size, D gene, V gene, CDR3 DNA, CDR3 protein. A D gene is named only where the DNA matches it firmly. Size values are once, few and many counts, or a class for expanded clones, and some rows have none.

>TRBJ1-1|-|-|TRBV9
TGTGCCAGCAGCGTAGAGGCAGGGAATATCGCTGAAGCTTTCTTT
CASSVEAGNIAEAFF
>TRBJ2-7|-|-|TRBV19
TGTGCCAGTAGTCGACAAGCAACCGACTACGAGCAGTACTTC
CASSRQATDYEQYF
>TRBJ2-1|few|TRBD2|TRBV7-3
TGTGCCAGCAGTTTAGCGGGGGGCGCCTACAATGAGCAGTTCTTC
CASSLAGGAYNEQFF
>TRBJ2-5|-|-|TRBV30
TGTGCCTGGAGTGTCCAGCTCGGGGAGACCCAGTACTTC
CAWSVQLGETQYF
>TRBJ1-1|-|TRBD1|TRBV2
TGTGCCAGCAGTGGACAGGGGTTCACTGAAGCTTTCTTT
CASSGQGFTEAFF
>TRBJ2-7|-|-|TRBV19
TGTGCCAGTAGTATACGGTCAGGGGATTCCTACGAGCAGTACTTC
CASSIRSGDSYEQYF
>TRBJ2-5|once|TRBD2|TRBV7-2
TGTGCCAGCAGCTTAGCCCGCGGGGAGGGTCAAGAGACCCAGTACTTC
CASSLARGEGQETQYF
>TRBJ1-1|-|-|TRBV18
TGTGCCAGCTCACCATTTCCTGGGGGAGGCACTGAAGCTTTCTTT
CASSPFPGGGTEAFF
>TRBJ1-1|-|TRBD1|TRBV27
TGTGCCAGCAGCAGCACAGGGGGCGCGGGAGCTTTCTTT
CASSSTGGAGAFF
>TRBJ2-5|once|TRBD1|TRBV27
TGTGCCAGCAGTCTCGACTATCCCGGGACAGGACATCCCGAGGAGACCCAGTACTTC
CASSLDYPGTGHPEETQYF
>TRBJ2-1|-|-|TRBV18
TGTGCCAGCTCACCACCCGGACAGGAGGGGGTCTACAATGAGCAGTTCTTC
CASSPPGQEGVYNEQFF
>TRBJ2-7|-|-|TRBV14
TGTGCCAGCAGCCACGGTCGGGAGCAGTACTTC
CASSHGREQYF
>TRBJ1-2|-|-|TRBV6-6
TGTGCCAGCAAGACGACGGGAGTCGATGGCTACACCTTC
CASKTTGVDGYTF
>TRBJ2-1|-|TRBD2|TRBV5-1
TGCGCCAGCAGCTTGCGGGGGGGCGTCAATGAGCAGTTCTTC
CASSLRGGVNEQFF
>TRBJ2-7|-|TRBD2|TRBV7-3
TGTGCCAGCAGCTTACAAGCGGGAGCGAGGTACGAGCAGTACTTC
CASSLQAGARYEQYF
>TRBJ1-6|few|TRBD1|TRBV27
TGTGCCAGCAGTCCCGGGGACAGGAATAATTCACCCCTCCACTTT
CASSPGDRNNSPLHF
>TRBJ1-5|-|TRBD1|TRBV7-9
TGTGCCAGCAGCCCGGGACAGGTTTATCAGCCCCAGCATTTT
CASSPGQVYQPQHF
>TRBJ2-7|-|-|TRBV6-5
TGTGCCAGCAGTTACGTGAAGGGACTGTCCTACGAGCAGTACTTC
CASSYVKGLSYEQYF
>TRBJ2-2|-|TRBD1|TRBV19
TGTGCCAGTAGTTTCCCGAGACAGGGTGGTCGGGACGGGGAGCTGTTTTTT
CASSFPRQGGRDGELFF
>TRBJ2-7|-|-|TRBV28
TGTGCCAGCAGAAGACAATCCTCGACCTACGAGCAGTACTTC
CASRRQSSTYEQYF
>TRBJ1-1|-|TRBD1|TRBV5-1
TGCGCCAGCAGCATTTCCGGACAGGGACAGACTGAAGCTTTCTTT
CASSISGQGQTEAFF
>TRBJ1-6|-|TRBD1|TRBV4-3
TGCGCCAGCAGCCAAGCTACAGGGGGCTCCTATAATTCACCCCTCCACTTT
CASSQATGGSYNSPLHF
>TRBJ2-1|-|-|TRBV5-5
TGTGCCAGCAGCCGATTTACAGGGCCTCTTATGAATGAGCAGTTCTTC
CASSRFTGPLMNEQFF
>TRBJ2-1|-|TRBD2|TRBV5-1
TGCGCCAGCAGCGACGGACTAGAAGGCTACAATGAGCAGTTCTTC
CASSDGLEGYNEQFF
>TRBJ1-1|few|TRBD1|TRBV5-1
TGCGCCAGCAGCGTACAGGGGGACACTGAAGCTTTCTTT
CASSVQGDTEAFF
>TRBJ2-2|once|-|TRBV11-1
TGTGCCAGCAGCGAGACTATCCCTCCCACCGGGGAGCTGTTTTTT
CASSETIPPTGELFF
>TRBJ1-1|once|-|TRBV19
TGTGCCAGTAGCCCACTTGGGGCAGTGAACACTGAAGCTTTCTTT
CASSPLGAVNTEAFF
>TRBJ2-7|few|TRBD2|TRBV6-6
TGTGCCAGCACTCCAGCGGGACGAGGCGAGCAGTACTTC
CASTPAGRGEQYF
>TRBJ1-5|-|TRBD1|TRBV10-3
TGTGCCATCAGTACCGGGACAGGGGTAAACAGTCAGCCCCAGCATTTT
CAISTGTGVNSQPQHF
>TRBJ2-3|few|-|TRBV7-2
TGTGCCAGCAGCCCCAGGAGGGGGGGTCTAAGCACAGATACGCAGTATTTT
CASSPRRGGLSTDTQYF
>TRBJ2-3|-|TRBD2|TRBV6-1
TGTGCCAGCAGTGATGCTGGACAGGGAACTAGCGGGAGGTCAGATACGCAGTATTTT
CASSDAGQGTSGRSDTQYF
>TRBJ2-6|-|TRBD1|TRBV5-4
TGTGCCAGCAGCTTGGCAGGACAGGGGTTCTCTGGGGCCAACGTCCTGACTTTC
CASSLAGQGFSGANVLTF
>TRBJ2-7|-|-|TRBV5-1
TGCGCCAGCAGCCTTCCGACGGTCCGCGGCGAGCAGTACTTC
CASSLPTVRGEQYF
>TRBJ2-5|-|TRBD2|TRBV5-1
TGCGCCAGCAGCTTGATAGCGGGAGTAAGCGAGACCCAGTACTTC
CASSLIAGVSETQYF
>TRBJ1-5|-|-|TRBV6-5
TGTGCCAGCAGGGACCACAGGGACCAGCCCCAGCATTTT
CASRDHRDQPQHF